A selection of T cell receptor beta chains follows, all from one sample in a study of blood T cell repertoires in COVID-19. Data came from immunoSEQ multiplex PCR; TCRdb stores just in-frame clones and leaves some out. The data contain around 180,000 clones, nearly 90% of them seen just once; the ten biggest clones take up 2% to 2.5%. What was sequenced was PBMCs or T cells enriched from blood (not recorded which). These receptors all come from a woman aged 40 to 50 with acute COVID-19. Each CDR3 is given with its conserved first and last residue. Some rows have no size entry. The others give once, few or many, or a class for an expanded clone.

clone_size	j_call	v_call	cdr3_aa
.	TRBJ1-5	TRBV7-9	CASSSGQGVLEPQHF
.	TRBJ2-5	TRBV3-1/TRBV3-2	CASSQPQFFQETQYF
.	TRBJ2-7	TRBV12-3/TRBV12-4	CASSLGAYEQYF
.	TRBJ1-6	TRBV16	CASSQSVSGNSPLHF
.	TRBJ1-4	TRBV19	CASSHGTGFATNEKLFF
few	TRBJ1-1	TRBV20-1	CSARTGGEAFF
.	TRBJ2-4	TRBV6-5	CASREGAREYF
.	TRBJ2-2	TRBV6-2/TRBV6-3	CASSYPPRTGELFF
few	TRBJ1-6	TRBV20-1	CSASKQGAQNSPLHF
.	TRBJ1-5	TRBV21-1	CASSKAVGRGNQPQHF
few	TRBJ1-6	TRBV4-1	CASSQEGGVTASPLHF
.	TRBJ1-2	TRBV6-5	CASSYLQGNYGYTF
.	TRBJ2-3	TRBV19	CASSMSEVAGGDTQYF
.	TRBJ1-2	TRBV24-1	CATSDWTGDYGYTF
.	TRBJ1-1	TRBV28	CASSPHPPGQAF
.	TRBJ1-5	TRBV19	CASRSIGGTGHQPQHF
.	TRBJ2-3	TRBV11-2	CASSRDRSTDTQYF
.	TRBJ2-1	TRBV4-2	CASSQDRRGQGRANEQFF
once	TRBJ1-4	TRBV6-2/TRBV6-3	CASSRRQALSAHEKLFF
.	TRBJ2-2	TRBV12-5	CASGNPLLGGNTGELFF
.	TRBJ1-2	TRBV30	CAWSLPGEAYGYTF
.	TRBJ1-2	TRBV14	CASSQSNRDRVDGYTF
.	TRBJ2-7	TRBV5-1	CASSSTGSYEQYF
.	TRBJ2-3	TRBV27	CASSLRIAGGTDTQYF
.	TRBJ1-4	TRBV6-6	CASSQTVAGEKLFF
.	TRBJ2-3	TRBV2	CASSLAGTGDTDTQYF
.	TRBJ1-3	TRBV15	CATSRVLGQGATGGNTIYF
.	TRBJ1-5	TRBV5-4	CASSAGQGQPQHF
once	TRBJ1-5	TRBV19	CASSQDGTRVYQPQHF
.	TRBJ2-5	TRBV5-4	CASSLRLAGAETQYF
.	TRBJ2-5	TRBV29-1	CSVPDKGLQETQYF
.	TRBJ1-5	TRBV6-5	CASTEGTYQPQHF
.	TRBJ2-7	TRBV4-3	CASSQMVTGVDEQYF
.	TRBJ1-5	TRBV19	CASSTGTGKRVSNQPQHF
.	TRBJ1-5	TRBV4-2	CASSQVAGVKEAGNQPQHF
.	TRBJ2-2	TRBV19	CASSLLDRDTGELFF
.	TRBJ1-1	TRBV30	CAVGLGTLNTEAFF
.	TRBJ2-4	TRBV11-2	CASSASRGTKNIQYF
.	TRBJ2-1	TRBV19	CAISSGTSSYNEQFF
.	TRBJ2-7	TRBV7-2	CASSHGTSGRDPYEQYF
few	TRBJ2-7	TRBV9	CASSLPVIRDLTYEQYF
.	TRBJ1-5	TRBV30	CAWSRQGFQPQHF
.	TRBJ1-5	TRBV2	CASRLGRAVGNQPQHF
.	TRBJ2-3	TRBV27	CASRGGTGTGDTQYF
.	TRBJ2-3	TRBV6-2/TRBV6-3	CASSYSIGGSSDTQYF
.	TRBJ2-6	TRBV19	CASSILGGISGANVLTF
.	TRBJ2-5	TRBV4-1	CASSQAGTGGQETQYF
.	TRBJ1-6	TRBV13	CASSLGTAGSSPLHF
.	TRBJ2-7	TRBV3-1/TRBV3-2	CASSQAALAGVGEQYF
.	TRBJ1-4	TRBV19	CASSRRTPTNEKLFF
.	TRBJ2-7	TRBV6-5	CASSYSSWQGEYEQYF
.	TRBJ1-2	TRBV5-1	CASSFEGQAWYGYTF
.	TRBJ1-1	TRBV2	CASSEVLGGSTEAFF
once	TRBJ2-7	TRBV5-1	CASSISAYEQYF
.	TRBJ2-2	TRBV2	CASSGQGLNTGELFF
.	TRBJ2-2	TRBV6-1	CASSEEGVLAGSGRELFF
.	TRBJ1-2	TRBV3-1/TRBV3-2	CASSTAAEPYGYTF
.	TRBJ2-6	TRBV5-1	CASSLLTGAGANVLTF
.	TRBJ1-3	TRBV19	CASSTDRGRGNTIYF
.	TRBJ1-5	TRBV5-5	CASSLKAGSNQPQHF